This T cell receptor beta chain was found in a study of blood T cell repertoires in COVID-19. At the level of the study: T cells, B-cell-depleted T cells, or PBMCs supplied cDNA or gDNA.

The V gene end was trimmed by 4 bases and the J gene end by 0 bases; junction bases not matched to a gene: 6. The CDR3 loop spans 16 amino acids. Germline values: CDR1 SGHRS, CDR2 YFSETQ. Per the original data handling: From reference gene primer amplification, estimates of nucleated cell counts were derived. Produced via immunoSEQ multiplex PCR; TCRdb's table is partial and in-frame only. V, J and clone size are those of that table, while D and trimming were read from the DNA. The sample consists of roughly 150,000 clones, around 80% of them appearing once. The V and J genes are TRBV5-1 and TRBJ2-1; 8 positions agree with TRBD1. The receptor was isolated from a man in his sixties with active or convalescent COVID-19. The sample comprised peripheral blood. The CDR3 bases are TGCGCCAGCAGCCCAGGACAGGGCATCTCCTACAATGAGCAGTTCTTC. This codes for CASSPGQGISYNEQFF.